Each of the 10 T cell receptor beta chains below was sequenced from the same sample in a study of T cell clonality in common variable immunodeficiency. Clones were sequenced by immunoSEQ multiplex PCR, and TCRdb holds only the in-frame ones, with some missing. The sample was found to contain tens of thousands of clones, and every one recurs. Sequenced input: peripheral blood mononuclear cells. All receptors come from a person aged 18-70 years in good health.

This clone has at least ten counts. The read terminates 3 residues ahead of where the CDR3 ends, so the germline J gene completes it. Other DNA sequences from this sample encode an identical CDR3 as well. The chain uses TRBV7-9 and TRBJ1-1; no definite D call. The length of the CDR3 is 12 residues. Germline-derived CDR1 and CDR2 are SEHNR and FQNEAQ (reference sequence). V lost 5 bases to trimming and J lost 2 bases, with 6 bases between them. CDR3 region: CASSPTNTEAFF. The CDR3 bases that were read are TGTGCCAGCAGCCCCACAAACACTGAA. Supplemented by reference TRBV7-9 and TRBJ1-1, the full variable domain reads DTGVSQNPRHKITKRGQNVTFRCDPISEHNRLYWYRQTLGQGPEFLTYFQNEAQLEKSRLLSDRFSAERPKGSFSTLEIQRTEQGDSAMYLCASSPTNTEAFFGQGTRLTVV.

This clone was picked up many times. CDR3 bases read: TGTGCCACCTCTAGCGGCGACACCGGGGAG. Translated: CATSSGDTGE. The full-length CDR3 reads as CATSSGDTGELFF. The chain couples TRBV6-2 or TRBV6-3 to TRBJ2-2; 7 nucleotides agree with TRBD2. The CDR3 end is not reached by the read, which stops 3 residues before it; the germline J gene fills it in. The CDR3 is 13 amino acids. In germline, CDR1 is MNHEY, CDR2 SVGEGT. V was pared by 10 bases and J by 3 bases, with 5 bases of the junction left unmatched.

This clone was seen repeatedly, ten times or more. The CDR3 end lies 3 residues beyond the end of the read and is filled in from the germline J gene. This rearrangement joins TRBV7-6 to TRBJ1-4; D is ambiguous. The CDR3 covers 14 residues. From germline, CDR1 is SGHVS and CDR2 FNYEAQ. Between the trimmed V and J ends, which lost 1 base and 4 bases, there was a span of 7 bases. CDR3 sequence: CASSLGPINEKLFF. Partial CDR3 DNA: TGTGCCAGCAGCTTAGGGCCGATTAATGAAAAA.

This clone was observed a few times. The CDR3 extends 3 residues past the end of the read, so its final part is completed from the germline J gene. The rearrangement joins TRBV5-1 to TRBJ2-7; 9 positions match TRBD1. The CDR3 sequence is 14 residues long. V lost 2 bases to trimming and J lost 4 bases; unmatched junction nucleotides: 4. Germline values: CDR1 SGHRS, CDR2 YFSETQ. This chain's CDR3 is CASSLGGQGYEQYF. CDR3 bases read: TGCGCCAGCAGCTTAGGTGGACAGGGGTACGAG.

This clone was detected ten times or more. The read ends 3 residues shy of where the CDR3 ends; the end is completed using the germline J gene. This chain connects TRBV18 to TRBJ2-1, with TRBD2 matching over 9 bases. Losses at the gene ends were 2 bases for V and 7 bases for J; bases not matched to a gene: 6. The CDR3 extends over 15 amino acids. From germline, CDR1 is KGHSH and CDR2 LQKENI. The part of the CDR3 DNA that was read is TGTGCCAGCTCACCAGTAGCGGGAGAGGGGAATGAG. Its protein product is CASSPVAGEGNE. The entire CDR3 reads CASSPVAGEGNEQFF.

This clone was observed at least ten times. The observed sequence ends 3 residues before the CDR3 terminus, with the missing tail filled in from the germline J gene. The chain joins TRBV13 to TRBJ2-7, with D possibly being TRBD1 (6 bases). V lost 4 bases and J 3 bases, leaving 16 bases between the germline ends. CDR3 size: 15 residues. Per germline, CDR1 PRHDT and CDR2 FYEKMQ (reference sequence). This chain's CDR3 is CASSYGTLDRYEQYF. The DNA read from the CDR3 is TGTGCCAGCAGCTACGGGACACTCGACCGCTACGAG. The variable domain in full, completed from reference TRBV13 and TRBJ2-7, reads AAGVIQSPRHLIKEKRETATLKCYPIPRHDTVYWYQQGPGQDPQFLISFYEKMQSDKGSIPDRFSAQQFSDYHSELNMSSLELGDSALYFCASSYGTLDRYEQYFGPGTRLTVT.

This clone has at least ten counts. CDR3 protein: CATNPGGVTFRETQYF. The covered CDR3 bases are TGTGCCACCAATCCCGGGGGGGTAACCTTTCGGGAGACC. The V call is TRBV19, the J call TRBJ2-5; 8 nucleotides match TRBD2. From the germline J gene comes the end of the CDR3, since the read stops 3 residues before it. The trim removed 10 bases at V and 5 bases at J, leaving 18 bases unmatched. The CDR3 runs 16 residues. Per germline, CDR1 LNHDA and CDR2 SQIVND (reference sequence).

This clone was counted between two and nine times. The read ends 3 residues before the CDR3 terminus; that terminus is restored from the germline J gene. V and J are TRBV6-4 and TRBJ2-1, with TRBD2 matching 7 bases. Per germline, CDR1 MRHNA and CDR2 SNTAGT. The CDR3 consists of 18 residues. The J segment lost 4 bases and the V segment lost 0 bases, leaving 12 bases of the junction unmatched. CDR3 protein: CASSDSPILAGKYNEQFF. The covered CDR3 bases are TGTGCCAGCAGTGACTCGCCCATTTTAGCGGGTAAATACAATGAG.

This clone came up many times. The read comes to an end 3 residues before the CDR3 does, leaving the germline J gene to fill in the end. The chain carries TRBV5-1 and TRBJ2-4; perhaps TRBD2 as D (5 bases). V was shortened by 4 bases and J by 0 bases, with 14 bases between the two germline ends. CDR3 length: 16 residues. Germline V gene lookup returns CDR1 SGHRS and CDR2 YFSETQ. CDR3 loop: CASSGTIGEAKNIQYF. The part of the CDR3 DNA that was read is TGCGCCAGCAGCGGAACAATCGGGGAAGCCAAAAACATT.

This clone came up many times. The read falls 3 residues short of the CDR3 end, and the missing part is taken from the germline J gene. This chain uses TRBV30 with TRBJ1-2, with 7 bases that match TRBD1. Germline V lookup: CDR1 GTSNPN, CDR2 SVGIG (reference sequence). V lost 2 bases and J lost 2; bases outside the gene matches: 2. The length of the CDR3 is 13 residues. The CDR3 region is CAWSRQGNYGYTF. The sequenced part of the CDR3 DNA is TGTGCCTGGAGTCGACAGGGAAACTATGGC.